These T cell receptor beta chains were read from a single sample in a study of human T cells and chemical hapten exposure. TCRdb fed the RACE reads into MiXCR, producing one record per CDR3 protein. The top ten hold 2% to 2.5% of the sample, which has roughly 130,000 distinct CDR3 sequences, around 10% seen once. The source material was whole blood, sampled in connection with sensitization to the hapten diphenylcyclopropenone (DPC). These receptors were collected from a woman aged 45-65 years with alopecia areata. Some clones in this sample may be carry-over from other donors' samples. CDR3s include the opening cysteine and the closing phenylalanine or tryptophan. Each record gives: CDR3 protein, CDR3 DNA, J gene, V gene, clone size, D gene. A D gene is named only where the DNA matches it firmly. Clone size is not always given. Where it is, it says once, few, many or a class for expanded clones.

CDR3: CASRQVGSNQPQHF
DNA: TGTGCCTCCAGACAGGTAGGGAGCAATCAGCCCCAGCATTTT
J: TRBJ1-5
V: TRBV2
size: few
D: NA

CDR3: CASTPRVHEQFF
DNA: TGTGCCAGCACCCCTAGGGTGCATGAGCAGTTCTTC
J: TRBJ2-1
V: TRBV2
size: few
D: NA

CDR3: CASSGSLAGAWDTQYF
DNA: TGTGCCAGCAGCGGTTCCCTAGCGGGAGCATGGGATACGCAGTATTTT
J: TRBJ2-3
V: TRBV25-1
size: NA
D: TRBD2

CDR3: CASSLARGAEAFF
DNA: TGTGCCAGCAGCTTAGCAAGGGGCGCTGAAGCTTTCTTT
J: TRBJ1-1
V: TRBV7-9
size: NA
D: NA

CDR3: CASVSGQGSEQYF
DNA: TGTGCCAGTGTCTCGGGACAGGGTTCCGAGCAGTACTTC
J: TRBJ2-7
V: TRBV18
size: few
D: TRBD1

CDR3: CASSVVLTYEQYF
DNA: TGTGCCAGCAGTGTAGTCCTTACCTACGAGCAGTACTTC
J: TRBJ2-7
V: TRBV2
size: few
D: NA

CDR3: CASSYGGIYEQYF
DNA: TGTGCCAGCAGTTACGGCGGGATCTACGAGCAGTACTTC
J: TRBJ2-7
V: TRBV6-2/TRBV6-3
size: few
D: NA

CDR3: CASSRDRRNSPLHF
DNA: TGTGCCAGCAGTAGGGACAGAAGAAATTCACCCCTCCACTTT
J: TRBJ1-6
V: TRBV7-2
size: few
D: TRBD1

CDR3: CASTHRSPNSPLHF
DNA: TGTGCCAGCACCCACAGGTCCCCGAATTCACCCCTCCACTTT
J: TRBJ1-6
V: TRBV7-2
size: NA
D: NA

CDR3: CASSYSASGRYSGANVLTF
DNA: TGTGCCAGCAGTTACTCGGCTAGCGGGAGATACTCTGGGGCCAACGTCCTGACTTTC
J: TRBJ2-6
V: TRBV6-2/TRBV6-3
size: few
D: TRBD2

CDR3: CASSEKPGPLGETQYF
DNA: TGCGCCAGCAGTGAAAAACCGGGACCATTGGGGGAGACCCAGTACTTC
J: TRBJ2-5
V: TRBV10-1
size: NA
D: NA

CDR3: CSAIRQGEVNEKLFF
DNA: TGCAGTGCTATTAGACAGGGGGAGGTTAATGAAAAACTGTTTTTT
J: TRBJ1-4
V: TRBV20-1
size: few
D: TRBD1

CDR3: CATRLAGIYEQYF
DNA: TGTGCCACCCGACTAGCGGGAATCTACGAGCAGTACTTC
J: TRBJ2-7
V: TRBV28
size: NA
D: TRBD2

CDR3: CASSVVPSSGGWTGELFF
DNA: TGTGCCAGCAGCGTAGTCCCCTCTAGCGGGGGGTGGACCGGGGAGCTGTTTTTT
J: TRBJ2-2
V: TRBV9
size: many
D: TRBD2

CDR3: CASSYRTSRTDTQYF
DNA: TGTGCCAGCAGTTACCGGACTAGCCGCACAGATACGCAGTATTTT
J: TRBJ2-3
V: TRBV12-3/TRBV12-4
size: NA
D: TRBD2

CDR3: CSARETGRYSPLHF
DNA: TGCAGTGCTAGGGAGACAGGGCGATATTCACCCCTCCACTTT
J: TRBJ1-6
V: TRBV20-1
size: few
D: TRBD1

CDR3: CASGLVGAPYEQYF
DNA: TGTGCTAGTGGTTTGGTGGGGGCACCCTACGAGCAGTACTTC
J: TRBJ2-7
V: TRBV12-5
size: NA
D: NA

CDR3: CASSQEFQLAYEQYF
DNA: TGCGCCAGCAGCCAAGAATTCCAACTAGCTTACGAGCAGTACTTC
J: TRBJ2-7
V: TRBV4-1
size: NA
D: NA

CDR3: CASTNFQGLVTEAFF
DNA: TGTGCCAGCACCAACTTCCAGGGTTTGGTGACTGAAGCTTTCTTT
J: TRBJ1-1
V: TRBV12-3/TRBV12-4
size: few
D: NA

CDR3: CASSFWAYNEQFF
DNA: TGTGCCAGCAGCTTCTGGGCCTACAATGAGCAGTTCTTC
J: TRBJ2-1
V: TRBV12-3/TRBV12-4
size: few
D: NA

CDR3: CSAPPLGQSQETQYF
DNA: TGCAGTGCGCCCCCGCTTGGCCAATCCCAAGAGACCCAGTACTTC
J: TRBJ2-5
V: TRBV20-1
size: few
D: NA

CDR3: CASSQDGGLGNTEAFF
DNA: TGCGCCAGCAGCCAAGATGGGGGCCTGGGGAACACTGAAGCTTTCTTT
J: TRBJ1-1
V: TRBV4-3
size: NA
D: NA

CDR3: CAIRTGASTEAFF
DNA: TGTGCCATCAGGACAGGGGCGAGCACTGAAGCTTTCTTT
J: TRBJ1-1
V: TRBV10-3
size: NA
D: TRBD1

CDR3: CASSLEGGNQPQHF
DNA: TGTGCCAGCAGTTTGGAGGGGGGCAATCAGCCCCAGCATTTT
J: TRBJ1-5
V: TRBV12-3/TRBV12-4
size: many
D: NA

CDR3: CASSSGQAGANVLTF
DNA: TGTGCCAGCAGTTCGGGACAGGCTGGGGCCAACGTCCTGACTTTC
J: TRBJ2-6
V: TRBV12-3/TRBV12-4
size: many
D: TRBD1

CDR3: CASSPGTGSYNEQFF
DNA: TGTGCCAGCTCACCCGGGACAGGGTCCTACAATGAGCAGTTCTTC
J: TRBJ2-1
V: TRBV18
size: NA
D: TRBD1

CDR3: CASSAGQATADTQYF
DNA: TGTGCCAGCAGTGCGGGACAGGCGACGGCAGATACGCAGTATTTT
J: TRBJ2-3
V: TRBV2
size: few
D: TRBD1

CDR3: CASSSERGPNQPQHF
DNA: TGTGCCAGCAGCTCTGAAAGGGGCCCAAATCAGCCCCAGCATTTT
J: TRBJ1-5
V: TRBV12-3/TRBV12-4
size: NA
D: NA

CDR3: CASSENPGAPYEQYF
DNA: TGCGCCAGCAGTGAAAACCCGGGGGCACCCTACGAGCAGTACTTC
J: TRBJ2-7
V: TRBV10-1
size: NA
D: NA

CDR3: CASKDRITYEQYF
DNA: TGTGCCAGCAAAGACCGAATCACCTACGAGCAGTACTTC
J: TRBJ2-7
V: TRBV2
size: NA
D: NA

CDR3: CSVVSGGAGTQYF
DNA: TGCAGCGTTGTTTCAGGGGGCGCGGGGACCCAGTACTTC
J: TRBJ2-5
V: TRBV29-1
size: many
D: TRBD1

CDR3: CAISVASGGQETQYF
DNA: TGTGCCATCAGTGTGGCCTCGGGCGGCCAAGAGACCCAGTACTTC
J: TRBJ2-5
V: TRBV10-3
size: NA
D: NA

CDR3: CSAFSLAGGWNEQFF
DNA: TGCAGTGCCTTTTCACTAGCGGGAGGTTGGAATGAGCAGTTCTTC
J: TRBJ2-1
V: TRBV20-1
size: many
D: TRBD2

CDR3: CASSDTGVSYNSPLHF
DNA: TGTGCCAGCAGCGACACAGGGGTTTCCTATAATTCACCCCTCCACTTT
J: TRBJ1-6
V: TRBV2
size: few
D: TRBD1

CDR3: CASTSLDKNIQYF
DNA: TGTGCCAGCACTTCCCTAGACAAAAACATTCAGTACTTC
J: TRBJ2-4
V: TRBV6-2/TRBV6-3
size: NA
D: NA

CDR3: CATSDWGIVGADTQYF
DNA: TGTGCCACCAGTGATTGGGGCATCGTGGGTGCAGATACGCAGTATTTT
J: TRBJ2-3
V: TRBV24-1
size: NA
D: NA

CDR3: CAKGFPSYEQYF
DNA: TGTGCCAAGGGATTTCCTTCCTACGAGCAGTACTTC
J: TRBJ2-7
V: TRBV2
size: NA
D: NA

CDR3: CASSLRATSYNEQFF
DNA: TGCGCCAGCAGCTTGCGGGCTACCTCCTACAATGAGCAGTTCTTC
J: TRBJ2-1
V: TRBV5-1
size: NA
D: NA

CDR3: CSARDSKTDTQYF
DNA: TGCAGTGCTAGAGATTCGAAAACAGATACGCAGTATTTT
J: TRBJ2-3
V: TRBV20-1
size: many
D: NA

CDR3: CASSLAPQRSTDTQYF
DNA: TGCGCCAGCAGCTTGGCCCCCCAGCGAAGCACAGATACGCAGTATTTT
J: TRBJ2-3
V: TRBV5-1
size: once
D: NA

CDR3: CASQGDDQPQHF
DNA: TGTGCCAGTCAGGGAGACGATCAGCCCCAGCATTTT
J: TRBJ1-5
V: TRBV2
size: many
D: NA

CDR3: CASSYSLNTGQLAKNIQYF
DNA: TGTGCCAGCAGTTACTCGCTCAACACAGGACAGCTAGCCAAAAACATTCAGTACTTC
J: TRBJ2-4
V: TRBV6-2/TRBV6-3
size: NA
D: NA

CDR3: CASRSRRLSEAFF
DNA: TGTGCCAGCAGATCGAGACGACTGAGTGAAGCTTTCTTT
J: TRBJ1-1
V: TRBV6-5
size: few
D: NA

CDR3: CASSSSTSVSTTQYF
DNA: TGTGCCAGCAGCTCCTCGACTAGCGTCAGTACGACCCAGTACTTC
J: TRBJ2-5
V: TRBV9
size: few
D: TRBD2

CDR3: CAISVDPTASGANVLTF
DNA: TGTGCCATCAGTGTCGATCCCACGGCCTCTGGGGCCAACGTCCTGACTTTC
J: TRBJ2-6
V: TRBV10-3
size: NA
D: NA

CDR3: CASSLDGPNTEAFF
DNA: TGTGCCAGCAGCCTTGACGGTCCGAACACTGAAGCTTTCTTT
J: TRBJ1-1
V: TRBV3-1
size: few
D: NA

CDR3: CASSFGGYQPQHF
DNA: TGTGCCAGCAGTTTCGGAGGGTATCAGCCCCAGCATTTT
J: TRBJ1-5
V: TRBV12-3/TRBV12-4
size: few
D: NA

CDR3: CASSPQSGGTDTQYF
DNA: TGTGCCAGCAGCCCTCAGTCGGGAGGCACAGATACGCAGTATTTT
J: TRBJ2-3
V: TRBV7-2
size: NA
D: NA

CDR3: CASRPGQFNYGYTF
DNA: TGTGCCAGCAGGCCGGGACAGTTTAACTATGGCTACACCTTC
J: TRBJ1-2
V: TRBV2
size: few
D: TRBD1

CDR3: CASSYSILRGYNEQFF
DNA: TGTGCCAGCAGTTACTCGATATTGAGGGGTTACAATGAGCAGTTCTTC
J: TRBJ2-1
V: TRBV6-2/TRBV6-3
size: many
D: NA

CDR3: CASSREGNNEQFF
DNA: TGTGCCAGCAGTAGGGAGGGGAACAATGAGCAGTTCTTC
J: TRBJ2-1
V: TRBV12-3/TRBV12-4
size: NA
D: TRBD2

CDR3: CASRDRVHQPQHF
DNA: TGTGCCAGCCGAGACCGGGTGCATCAGCCCCAGCATTTT
J: TRBJ1-5
V: TRBV19
size: few
D: NA

CDR3: CASSLVAGENQPQHF
DNA: TGTGCCAGCAGTTTAGTGGCAGGGGAAAATCAGCCCCAGCATTTT
J: TRBJ1-5
V: TRBV28
size: few
D: NA

CDR3: CASSVASGMDQPQHF
DNA: TGTGCCAGCAGCGTAGCCTCCGGGATGGATCAGCCCCAGCATTTT
J: TRBJ1-5
V: TRBV9
size: NA
D: NA

CDR3: CASSQEAGWLAEAFF
DNA: TGTGCCAGCAGCCAAGAGGCAGGGTGGTTGGCTGAAGCTTTCTTT
J: TRBJ1-1
V: TRBV4-2
size: many
D: NA

CDR3: CSVDRQGSHEQYF
DNA: TGCAGCGTTGATCGACAGGGAAGTCACGAGCAGTACTTC
J: TRBJ2-7
V: TRBV29-1
size: many
D: TRBD1